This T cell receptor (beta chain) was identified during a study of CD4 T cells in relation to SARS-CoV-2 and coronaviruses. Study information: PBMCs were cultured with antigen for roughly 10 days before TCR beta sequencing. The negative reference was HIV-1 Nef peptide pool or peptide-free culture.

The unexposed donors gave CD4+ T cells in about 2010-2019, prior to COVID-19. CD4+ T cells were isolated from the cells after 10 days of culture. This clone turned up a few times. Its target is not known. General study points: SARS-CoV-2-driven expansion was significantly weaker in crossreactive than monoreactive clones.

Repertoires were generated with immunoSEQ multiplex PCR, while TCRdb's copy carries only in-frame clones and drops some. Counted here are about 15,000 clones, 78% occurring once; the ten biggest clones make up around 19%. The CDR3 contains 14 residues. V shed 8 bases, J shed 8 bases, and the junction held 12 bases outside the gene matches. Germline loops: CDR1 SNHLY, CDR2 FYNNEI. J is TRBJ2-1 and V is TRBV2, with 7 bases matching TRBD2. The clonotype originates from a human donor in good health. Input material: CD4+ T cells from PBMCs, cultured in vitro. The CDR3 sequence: CASRFGREFDEQFF. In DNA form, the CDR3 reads TGTGCCAGCCGCTTTGGGCGGGAGTTCGATGAGCAGTTCTTC.